This entry is about one T cell receptor (beta chain). CDR1 is SGHTA, CDR2 FQGNSA, per germline. Trimming removed 5 bases from V and 0 bases from J, with 20 bases in between. This CDR3 region has 17 residues. The data were obtained in a study of somatic mutations in cytotoxic T cells in rheumatoid arthritis. Sequenced by immunoSEQ multiplex PCR; TCRdb stores in-frame clones only, minus some. The sample shows over 20,000 clones, 82% of them seen only once. The source is a man aged 50-59 years in good health. The chain combines TRBV7-2 with TRBJ2-7, with D maybe TRBD2 (5 bases). Sample: CD8+ T cells sorted from blood. The CDR3 loop is CASSPTLLRVGSYEQYF. The CDR3 DNA reads as TGTGCCAGCAGCCCTACTCTATTGCGGGTCGGCTCCTACGAGCAGTACTTC.